Below, 30 T cell receptor beta chains from the same sample are listed, as sequenced in a study of immune heterogeneity within non-small cell lung tumors. Template material for each sample was about 560 ng of bulk tumor genomic DNA. From each primary tumor, several far-apart biopsies were obtained during surgery. Undergoing curative surgery were patients whose non-small cell lung cancer was untreated and newly diagnosed. It was with 32 V and 13 J primers that multiplex PCR amplified TCR beta CDR3. TCRdb passed the multiplex PCR reads through MiXCR, listing each CDR3 protein once. Of about 22,000 distinct CDR3 sequences listed, around 26% are singletons. The material sequenced was lung tumor tissue. The receptor source for this set is a man aged 35-49 years with non-small cell lung cancer.

This clonotype was seen more than once but under ten times. V and J are TRBV4-1 and TRBJ1-1; D is uncertain. The germline CDR1 and CDR2 sequences are MGHRA and YSYEKL. Trimming shortened V by 0 bases and J by 4 bases, and 15 bases separated the two germline ends. This CDR3 region has 16 residues. In DNA, the CDR3 is TGCGCCAGCAGCCAAGATCTAAGAGAAGGTGGCACTGAAGCTTTCTTT. This sequence encodes CASSQDLREGGTEAFF.

The V gene is TRBV30, the J gene TRBJ2-5; TRBD1 matches 10 bases. V was pared by 2 bases and J by 1 base, with 4 bases of the junction left unmatched. Germline lookup yields CDR1 GTSNPN and CDR2 SVGIG (reference sequence). This CDR3 is built from 15 residues. The CDR3 nucleotides are TGTGCCTGGAGTCGGGGACAGGGGCCCCAAGAGACCCAGTACTTC. This codes for CAWSRGQGPQETQYF. Together with reference TRBV30 and TRBJ2-5, the CDR3 gives the full variable domain: SQTIHQWPATLVQPVGSPLSLECTVEGTSNPNLYWYRQAAGRGLQLLFYSVGIGQISSEVPQNLSASRPQDRQFILSSKKLLLSDSGFYLCAWSRGQGPQETQYFGPGTRLLVL.

A word on this clonotype: A read error is possible here, since a much larger clone lies one base away. The chain recombines TRBV11-2 with TRBJ2-1, with D uncertain. Germline CDR1 is SGHAT and CDR2 is FQNNGV. The CDR3 loop spans 15 amino acids. CDR3 DNA sequence: TGTGCCAGCATCTTAGAGTTTCAATCCTACAATGAGCAGTTCTTC. This sequence encodes CASILEFQSYNEQFF.

The chain is built from TRBV6-1 and TRBJ1-6; D call uncertain. CDR1 MNHNS and CDR2 SASEGT come from the germline V gene. The V end was cut by 6 bases, the J end by 1 base, with 13 bases between. The CDR3 consists of 16 residues. This CDR3 is CASSPALWSYNSPLHF. The CDR3 DNA reads TGTGCCAGCAGCCCCGCCCTATGGTCCTATAATTCACCCCTCCACTTT.

This clonotype has at least ten counts. V usage is TRBV7-8 and J usage is TRBJ2-1; the match to TRBD2 covers 9 bases. This CDR3 spans 15 amino acids. Per the germline V gene, CDR1 is SGHVS and CDR2 is FQNEAQ. V gave up 5 bases and J gave up 15 bases; unmatched junction bases: 17. The CDR3 reads CASSPPMASGVPGFF. The CDR3 coding sequence is TGTGCCAGCAGCCCGCCGATGGCTAGCGGGGTCCCGGGGTTCTTC.

Note on this clonotype: At one boundary the junction diverges from the germline segment, which might be a read error. CDR3 coding DNA: TGTGCCAGCAGTTTAGAGGGGTTACTCTATAATTCACCCCTAAACTTT. Encoded protein: CASSLEGLLYNSPLNF. This rearrangement joins TRBV27 to TRBJ1-6, with a tentative D call TRBD1 (5 bases). Germline values: CDR1 MNHEY, CDR2 SMNVEV (reference sequence). The CDR3 is 16 residues long.

The table lists this clonotype with a few counts. A much larger clone is a single base away; this may be a read error. The V call is TRBV12-3 or TRBV12-4, the J call TRBJ2-7, with D uncertain. Trimming left V 5 bases short and J 4 bases short, with 6 bases between. CDR3 length: 11 amino acids. This CDR3 reads CASSNTYEQYF. CDR3 bases: TGTGCCAGCAGTAACACGTACGAGCAGTACTTC.

This clonotype was seen more than once but under ten times. This chain links TRBV27 with TRBJ2-4; unclear D gene. V gave up 4 bases and J gave up 5 bases, with 9 bases separating them. In germline, CDR1 is MNHEY, CDR2 SMNVEV (reference sequence). The CDR3 length is 13 residues. The CDR3 sequence: CASSSRPENIQYF. The CDR3 DNA is TGTGCCAGCAGTTCGAGGCCGGAAAACATTCAGTACTTC.

V usage is TRBV20-1 and J usage is TRBJ2-5; tentative D call: TRBD2 (5 bases). This CDR3 has 14 amino acids. The V gene lost 5 bases and the J gene lost 6 bases, with 19 bases spanning the gap. In germline, CDR1 is DFQATT, CDR2 SNEGSKA (reference sequence). The DNA for the CDR3 is TGCAGTGCTGACCTCAATACTAGGATGAAGACCCAGTACTTC. Its protein product is CSADLNTRMKTQYF.

This clonotype has a single count. Just one base apart from a much larger clone, this may be a read error. This sequence joins TRBV5-1 and TRBJ2-1; D is perhaps TRBD2 (5 bases). The CDR3 totals 15 residues. Germline V gene sequence: CDR1 SGHRS, CDR2 YFSETQ. As DNA, the CDR3 is TGCGCCAGCAGGTTGGGCGGGCATACCTACAATGAGCAGTTCTTC. It yields the protein CASRLGGHTYNEQFF.

This clonotype was seen at least ten times. This CDR3 reads CSARSGLAGVEQYF. CDR3 sequence (DNA): TGCAGTGCTAGATCCGGACTAGCGGGAGTCGAGCAGTACTTC. The chain employs TRBV20-1 and TRBJ2-7; 13 positions match TRBD2. CDR1 and CDR2 (germline): DFQATT, SNEGSKA (reference sequence). V lost 2 bases and J lost 6; bases outside the gene matches: 4. The CDR3 runs 14 residues.

By share of the sample, this clonotype is medium-sized. The V gene is TRBV12-3 or TRBV12-4, the J gene TRBJ1-3; 8 bases map to TRBD1. V trimming: 3 bases; J trimming: 2 bases; junction bases outside the gene matches: 3. This CDR3 region has 15 residues. CDR3 nucleotides: TGTGCCAGCAGTTTGAACAGGGGGGCTGGAAACACCATATATTTT. Amino acid sequence: CASSLNRGAGNTIYF.

Notes on this clonotype: Since a much larger clone is just one base distant, this may be a read error. The rearrangement uses TRBV6-2 or TRBV6-3 and TRBJ2-6, with D possibly being TRBD2 (6 bases). Germline V gene lookup returns CDR1 MNHEY and CDR2 SVGEGT. The CDR3 is 13 amino acids. CDR3 residues: CDIGRTGANVLTF. CDR3 nucleotide sequence: TGTGACATAGGGAGGACTGGGGCCAACGTCCTGACTTTC.

At least ten counts were recorded for this clonotype. The chain has TRBV20-1 and TRBJ2-7; TRBD2 agrees at 9 bases. Looked up from germline, CDR1 is DFQATT and CDR2 is SNEGSKA (reference sequence). The CDR3 extends over 13 amino acids. Trimming at V came to 6 bases and at J to 2 bases, leaving 5 bases not matched to a gene. CDR3 amino acids: CSAQAGGTYEQYF. In nucleotides, the CDR3 is TGCAGTGCCCAAGCGGGGGGCACCTACGAGCAGTACTTC.

This clonotype was observed at least ten times. V and J are TRBV5-1 and TRBJ2-3; 8 bases align to TRBD2. The V gene end was trimmed by 1 base and the J gene end by 1 base; junction bases not matched to a gene: 8. Per the germline V gene, CDR1 is SGHRS and CDR2 is YFSETQ. CDR3 length: 17 residues. The CDR3 is CASSLKPSGRRTDTQYF. CDR3 in DNA: TGCGCCAGCAGCTTGAAACCTAGCGGGCGACGCACAGATACGCAGTATTTT.

This clonotype was seen repeatedly, ten times or more. This chain links TRBV19 with TRBJ1-3; D ambiguous. V was pared by 4 bases and J by 1 base, with 2 bases between. CDR3 size: 12 residues. The germline V gene encodes CDR1 LNHDA and CDR2 SQIVND (reference sequence). For the CDR3, the DNA is TGTGCCAGTAGTACATCTGGAAACACCATATATTTT. It is translated as CASSTSGNTIYF.

This clonotype was seen at least ten times. DNA for the CDR3: TGTGCCAGCAGCTTACAGGGTACGAATGAGCAGTTCTTC. Amino acid sequence: CASSLQGTNEQFF. This chain joins TRBV11-3 and TRBJ2-1, with a possible D match to TRBD1 (5 bases). Trimming took off 2 bases at V and 7 bases at J, with 9 bases between the two ends. The CDR3 spans 13 residues. Germline CDR1 SGHNT, CDR2 YENEEA.

This chain links TRBV11-2 with TRBJ2-1; TRBD2 agrees at 8 bases. In germline, CDR1 is SGHAT, CDR2 FQNNGV. The CDR3 loop spans 14 amino acids. V dropped 1 base and J dropped 6; count of bases not matched to a gene: 2. The CDR3 DNA reads as TGTGCCAGCAGCTTAGCTACTAGCGGCAATGAGCAGTTCTTC. Translation: CASSLATSGNEQFF.

This chain connects TRBV3-1 to TRBJ2-2, with 8 bases that match TRBD2. CDR3 length: 17 residues. CDR1 and CDR2 from the germline V gene are LGHDT and YNNKEL (reference sequence). V lost 1 base, J lost 7 bases, and 11 bases stayed unmatched. Written as DNA, the CDR3 is TGTGCCAGCAGCCAAGCTTCCGTAGCGGGAAATGACGGGGAGCTGTTTTTT. This sequence encodes CASSQASVAGNDGELFF.

The V and J genes are TRBV12-3 or TRBV12-4 and TRBJ2-1, with a possible D match to TRBD2 (5 bases). Trimming removed 3 bases from V and 9 bases from J, with 21 bases in between. This CDR3 is built from 16 residues. The CDR3 region is CASSLPQVIAGGEQFF. The DNA for the CDR3 is TGTGCCAGCAGTTTGCCTCAGGTCATAGCCGGAGGTGAGCAGTTCTTC.

Concerning this clonotype: With a much larger clone just one base away, this may be a read error. This chain links TRBV5-1 with TRBJ2-7, with 8 nucleotides matching TRBD2. The germline V gene has CDR1 SGHRS and CDR2 YFSETQ. This CDR3 is 14 amino acids long. The V segment lost 8 bases and the J segment 4 bases; nucleotides outside the gene matches: 11. The CDR3 DNA reads TGCGCCAGATCCCGGGAGGGGGGGGCTTACGAGCAGTACTTC. This codes for CARSREGGAYEQYF.

V usage is TRBV30 and J usage is TRBJ2-3; 9 bases fit TRBD2. Germline CDR1 and CDR2: GTSNPN and SVGIG (reference sequence). CDR3 length equals 17 residues. Trimming removed 4 bases from V and 2 bases from J; junction bases left unmatched: 13. CDR3 sequence reads: CAWKKREVTLPTDTQYF. The CDR3 nucleotides read TGTGCCTGGAAGAAGCGGGAGGTCACACTCCCCACAGATACGCAGTATTTT. Filled out from reference TRBV30 and TRBJ2-3, the complete variable domain reads SQTIHQWPATLVQPVGSPLSLECTVEGTSNPNLYWYRQAAGRGLQLLFYSVGIGQISSEVPQNLSASRPQDRQFILSSKKLLLSDSGFYLCAWKKREVTLPTDTQYFGPGTRLTVL.

In DNA, the CDR3 is TGCAGCGTTGTTGGCGCGGACACCGGGGAGCTGTTTTTT. The encoded protein is CSVVGADTGELFF. The chain combines TRBV29-1 with TRBJ2-2; D gene unclear. The CDR3 runs to 13 residues. Trimming cost V 4 bases and J 3 bases, with 9 bases left between them. Germline V gives CDR1 SQVTM, CDR2 ANQGSEA.

The table lists this clonotype with many counts. The CDR3 region is CASSYSGTRISNEQFF. The CDR3 nucleotides are TGTGCCAGCAGTTACAGTGGGACTAGGATTTCTAATGAGCAGTTCTTC. The chain employs TRBV6-5 and TRBJ2-1; 8 nucleotides match TRBD2. The V segment lost 2 bases and the J segment 7 bases; nucleotides outside the gene matches: 10. This CDR3 is 16 amino acids long. Looked up from germline, CDR1 is MNHEY and CDR2 is SVGAGI.

This clonotype was observed many times. The gene calls are TRBV14 and TRBJ2-3, with 15 bases that match TRBD2. The CDR3 spans 20 residues. V was clipped by 5 bases and J by 6 bases; unmatched bases: 18. CDR1 and CDR2 (germline): SGHDN, FVKESK. The CDR3 DNA reads TGTGCCAGCAGCTCCTATCGTTCAGGGACTAGCGGGAGGTTGGCCGATACGCAGTATTTT. Amino acids: CASSSYRSGTSGRLADTQYF.

By proportion, this clonotype is medium-sized. The chain joins TRBV28 to TRBJ1-2, with D uncertain. The ends were cut back, 8 bases at V and 8 bases at J, with 12 bases in the middle. This CDR3 is built from 11 residues. Germline CDR1 and CDR2: MDHEN and SYDVKM. The CDR3 bases are TGTGCCAGCGAACAGAAACAGGGCTACACCTTC. Protein: CASEQKQGYTF.

This clonotype was picked up one time. One base away lies a much larger clone, so this may be a sequencing read error. The V and J genes are TRBV3-1 and TRBJ2-3, with D perhaps TRBD2 (5 bases). The germline CDR1 and CDR2 sequences are LGHDT and YNNKEL (reference sequence). The length of the CDR3 is 15 residues. The V end was cut by 1 base, the J end by 3 bases, with 11 bases between. The CDR3, as DNA: TGTGCCAGCAGCCAAGGTGGCACGGGGACAGATACGCAGTATTTT. Residues: CASSQGGTGTDTQYF.

This clonotype was found once. The chain uses TRBV4-1 and TRBJ2-1, with D tentatively TRBD2 (5 bases). V lost 1 base to trimming and J lost 12 bases, with 13 bases between them. CDR3 length: 13 residues. CDR1 MGHRA and CDR2 YSYEKL come from the germline V gene. The CDR3 loop reads CASSQGTPSWQFF. The CDR3 DNA is TGCGCCAGCAGCCAAGGGACTCCCTCATGGCAGTTCTTC.

This clonotype showed up just a few times. The V and J genes are TRBV11-3 and TRBJ2-1, with 9 bases lining up with TRBD2. After removal of 5 bases from V and 10 bases from J, the junction contained 12 bases not matched to a gene. Germline V CDR1 and CDR2: SGHNT, YENEEA. The CDR3 totals 15 residues. The chain's CDR3 is CASSHRLAGSEEQFF. The CDR3 region has the DNA TGTGCCAGCAGCCACAGGCTAGCGGGATCGGAGGAGCAGTTCTTC.

By proportion, this clonotype is medium-sized (0.01 to 0.1%). In DNA form, the CDR3 reads TGTGCCAGCAGTTATAGCGGGAGGTACTCCTACAATGAGCAGTTCTTC. Its protein is CASSYSGRYSYNEQFF. This chain joins TRBV12-3 or TRBV12-4 and TRBJ2-1, with 10 bases fitting TRBD2. V lost 4 bases, J lost 0 bases, and 3 bases stayed unmatched. The CDR3 runs 16 residues.